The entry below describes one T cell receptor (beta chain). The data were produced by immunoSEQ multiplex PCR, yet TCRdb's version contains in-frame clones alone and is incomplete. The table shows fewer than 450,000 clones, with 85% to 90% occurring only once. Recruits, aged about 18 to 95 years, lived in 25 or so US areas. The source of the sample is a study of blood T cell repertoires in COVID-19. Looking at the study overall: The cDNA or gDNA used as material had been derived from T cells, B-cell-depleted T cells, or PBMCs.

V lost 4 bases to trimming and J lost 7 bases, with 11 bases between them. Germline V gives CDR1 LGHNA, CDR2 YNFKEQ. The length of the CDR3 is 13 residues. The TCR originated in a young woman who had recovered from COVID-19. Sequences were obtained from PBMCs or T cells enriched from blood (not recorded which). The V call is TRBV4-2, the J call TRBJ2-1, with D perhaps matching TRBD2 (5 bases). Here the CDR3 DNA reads TGTGCCAGCAGCCCGAGGGCTGAAAATGAGCAGTTCTTC. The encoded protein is CASSPRAENEQFF.